The 27 T cell receptor beta chains listed next were all sequenced from one sample in a study of cytomegalovirus exposure and HLA in healthy donors. This PCR relied on a set of 60 Vbeta primers and 13 Jbeta primers. The assay was immunoSEQ multiplex PCR, and TCRdb's table has in-frame clones only and misses some. In the table there are 120,000 to 150,000 clones, 65% to 85% of which are singletons. Material for sequencing was PBMCs. These receptors were taken from a male donor in good health and CMV-seronegative.

The chain employs TRBV4-2 and TRBJ1-5, with D uncertain. Germline V gene lookup returns CDR1 LGHNA and CDR2 YNFKEQ. Trimming stripped 1 base from V and 3 bases from J, with 7 bases between. The CDR3 runs 14 residues. CDR3 sequence: CASSQAGVNQPQHF. Here the CDR3 DNA reads TGTGCCAGCAGCCAAGCGGGTGTCAATCAGCCCCAGCATTTT.

CDR3 protein: CATSPRGSSYNEQFF. The CDR3 DNA follows: TGTGCCACCAGCCCCCGGGGAAGCTCCTACAATGAGCAGTTCTTC. This chain joins TRBV15 and TRBJ2-1, with D tentatively TRBD2 (5 bases). This CDR3 region has 15 residues. Per germline, CDR1 LNHNV and CDR2 YYDKDF (reference sequence). The germline V and J ends were trimmed by 5 bases and 0 bases, with 11 bases remaining between them.

The CDR3 nucleotides are TGTGCCAGCACATCTCTGGGAGGAGGGACCGGGGAGCTGTTTTTT. Translation: CASTSLGGGTGELFF. The V and J genes are TRBV27 and TRBJ2-2, with D perhaps matching TRBD2 (6 bases). From germline, CDR1 is MNHEY and CDR2 SMNVEV (reference sequence). This CDR3 is 15 amino acids long. The V gene lost 7 bases and the J gene lost 5 bases, with 17 bases spanning the gap.

CDR3 residues: CASSSLTQGSNEKLFF. The DNA of the CDR3 is TGTGCCAGCAGTTCTTTGACACAGGGGAGTAATGAAAAACTGTTTTTT. The chain carries TRBV7-9 and TRBJ1-4; 7 positions match TRBD1. The junction had 11 bases not matched to a gene; V was cut back by 6 bases and J by 4 bases. Germline V gene sequence: CDR1 SEHNR, CDR2 FQNEAQ (reference sequence). The CDR3 length is 16 residues.

Of note for this clone: Different DNA sequences within this sample yield the same CDR3. The chain uses TRBV6-5 and TRBJ2-7; 11 nucleotides align to TRBD2. The ends lost 2 bases at V and 0 bases at J; junction bases unmatched: 0. The germline V gene has CDR1 MNHEY and CDR2 SVGAGI. The CDR3 runs to 15 residues. CDR3 loop: CASSYGTSGSYEQYF. The CDR3 region has the DNA TGTGCCAGCAGTTACGGGACTAGCGGCTCCTACGAGCAGTACTTC.

The rearrangement joins TRBV11-1 to TRBJ2-7, with a possible D match to TRBD1 (6 bases). Germline loops: CDR1 SGHAT, CDR2 FQDESV (reference sequence). Trimming took off 5 bases at V and 1 base at J, with 9 bases between the two ends. CDR3 size: 13 residues. This CDR3 is CASSAGTSYEQYF. As DNA, the CDR3 is TGTGCCAGCAGCGCCGGGACATCCTACGAGCAGTACTTC.

The chain links TRBV10-2 to TRBJ1-1; D might be TRBD1 (6 bases). Trimming took 4 bases from V and 1 from J, leaving 13 bases between them. Germline V lookup: CDR1 WSHSY, CDR2 SAAADI. The CDR3 is 15 amino acids. The CDR3 loop is CASSVGRGPNTEAFF. The CDR3 DNA reads TGCGCCAGCAGTGTGGGCAGGGGCCCGAACACTGAAGCTTTCTTT.

The chain combines TRBV4-3 with TRBJ1-2; 8 nucleotides align to TRBD1. The trim removed 3 bases at V and 0 bases at J, leaving 6 bases unmatched. The CDR3 sequence is 16 residues long. Germline values: CDR1 LGHNA, CDR2 YSLEER. CDR3 nucleotide sequence: TGCGCCAGCAGCCAGAGTCGGGGACAGGCTAACTATGGCTACACCTTC. It yields the protein CASSQSRGQANYGYTF.

The V gene is TRBV9, the J gene TRBJ2-1; 11 nucleotides line up with TRBD2. The CDR3 loop spans 16 amino acids. J gave up 4 bases and V 2 bases, and 5 bases lay outside the gene matches. CDR1 is SGDLS and CDR2 is YYNGEE in the germline V gene. CDR3 DNA: TGTGCCAGCAGCGTCACTTCTAGCGGGGGGTACAATGAGCAGTTCTTC. Its translation: CASSVTSSGGYNEQFF. Based on the CDR3 plus reference TRBV9 and TRBJ2-1, the full variable domain is DSGVTQTPKHLITATGQRVTLRCSPRSGDLSVYWYQQSLDQGLQFLIQYYNGEERAKGNILERFSAQQFPDLHSELNLSSLELGDSALYFCASSVTSSGGYNEQFFGPGTRLTVL.

The CDR3 region has the DNA TGTGCCAGCAGTGGACAAGACAGGGGATCCTACGAGCAGTACTTC. Its translation is CASSGQDRGSYEQYF. The V call is TRBV6-1, the J call TRBJ2-7; 8 positions agree with TRBD1. The CDR3 is made up of 15 amino acids. With V trimmed by 4 bases and J by 1 base, 6 bases remained unmatched. The germline V gene encodes CDR1 MNHNS and CDR2 SASEGT.

The rearrangement uses TRBV5-5 and TRBJ2-5; maybe TRBD1 (6 bases). The CDR3 is 13 amino acids. Trimming cost V 2 bases and J 5 bases, with 10 bases left between them. The germline CDR1 and CDR2 sequences are SGHKS and YYEKEE (reference sequence). The CDR3: CASSFWTDETQYF. Here the CDR3 DNA reads TGTGCCAGCAGCTTCTGGACAGATGAGACCCAGTACTTC.

This chain connects TRBV5-8 to TRBJ1-6; 11 bases line up with TRBD1. With V trimmed by 3 bases and J by 6 bases, 2 bases remained unmatched. Germline CDR1 reads SGHTS; CDR2 reads YDEGEE. The length of the CDR3 is 15 residues. In DNA, the CDR3 is TGTGCCAGCAGCTGGGACAGGGGGTTTAATTCACCCCTCCACTTT. Translated, it gives CASSWDRGFNSPLHF.

This clone was seen more than once but under ten times. The chain combines TRBV6-6 with TRBJ2-1; D gene ambiguous. The CDR3 is 14 residues long. Trimming removed 4 bases at V and 2 bases at J, with 9 bases between. Germline V gene sequence: CDR1 MNHNY, CDR2 SVGAGI (reference sequence). The CDR3 DNA sequence: TGTGCCAGCAGTTTGGGCCCCACCTACAATGAGCAGTTCTTC. Amino acids: CASSLGPTYNEQFF.

The chain links TRBV7-9 to TRBJ2-3; 10 bases match TRBD1. V lost 5 bases and J lost 6; bases outside the gene matches: 8. Germline V CDR1 and CDR2: SEHNR, FQNEAQ (reference sequence). This CDR3 comprises 15 residues. CDR3 amino acids: CASSGQGVVLDTQYF. For the CDR3, the DNA is TGTGCCAGCAGCGGACAGGGGGTAGTGTTGGATACGCAGTATTTT.

The chain links TRBV10-3 to TRBJ1-2, with 12 bases lining up with TRBD1. The J segment lost 4 bases and the V segment lost 6 bases, leaving 3 bases of the junction unmatched. The CDR3 spans 14 residues. In germline, CDR1 is ENHRY, CDR2 SYGVKD. The chain's CDR3 is CAIRAGQGAYGYTF. CDR3 DNA: TGTGCCATCAGGGCGGGACAGGGGGCCTATGGCTACACCTTC.

The V gene is TRBV11-2, the J gene TRBJ2-7; tentative D call: TRBD2 (7 bases). This CDR3 is 14 amino acids long. Trimming shortened V by 5 bases and J by 9 bases, and 20 bases separated the two germline ends. Germline values: CDR1 SGHAT, CDR2 FQNNGV. The CDR3 protein is CASSAAGHWGGQYF. The CDR3 DNA follows: TGTGCCAGCAGCGCGGCGGGACATTGGGGGGGGCAGTACTTC.

V gene TRBV5-1 combines with J gene TRBJ2-1, with 9 bases matching TRBD2. The CDR3 runs to 15 residues. Germline V gene data show CDR1 as SGHRS and CDR2 as YFSETQ. Unmatched junction bases numbered 8, after V lost 0 bases and J lost 10 bases. The CDR3 here is CASSLAASGDGEQFF. For the CDR3, the DNA is TGCGCCAGCAGCTTGGCGGCTAGCGGGGATGGAGAGCAGTTCTTC.

This clone was detected a few times. The rearrangement links TRBV9 to TRBJ2-2; tentative D call: TRBD2 (5 bases). Between the trimmed V and J ends, which lost 3 bases and 7 bases, there was a span of 10 bases. Germline-derived CDR1 and CDR2 are SGDLS and YYNGEE. The CDR3 sequence is 13 residues long. CDR3 residues: CASSESGDGELFF. The CDR3, as DNA: TGTGCCAGCAGCGAGTCCGGGGACGGGGAGCTGTTTTTT.

This clone was observed a single time. V is TRBV4-2 and J is TRBJ2-3; 13 bases fit TRBD2. Germline CDR1 and CDR2: LGHNA and YNFKEQ. The V gene end was trimmed by 6 bases and the J gene end by 4 bases; junction bases not matched to a gene: 4. The CDR3 length is 15 residues. CDR3 region: CASSPGLAGPDTQYF. In DNA form, the CDR3 reads TGTGCCAGCAGTCCGGGACTAGCGGGACCAGATACGCAGTATTTT.

V and J are TRBV18 and TRBJ1-5; TRBD1 agrees at 8 bases. With 4 bases clipped from V and 5 bases from J, the junction kept 7 bases outside the gene matches. CDR1 and CDR2 (germline): KGHSH, LQKENI. The CDR3 sequence is 15 residues long. In nucleotides, the CDR3 is TGTGCCAGCTCACGAGCGCAGGGGGCTTATCAGCCCCAGCATTTT. This gives the protein CASSRAQGAYQPQHF.

The sample holds one count of this clone. The chain has TRBV4-1 and TRBJ1-1; D is undetermined. The V end lost 0 bases, the J end lost 1 base, and 9 bases lay between the germline ends. Germline CDR1 MGHRA, CDR2 YSYEKL. This CDR3 contains 15 residues. For the CDR3, the DNA is TGCGCCAGCAGCCAAGAAGACACCAAGAACACTGAAGCTTTCTTT. Amino acid sequence: CASSQEDTKNTEAFF.

CDR3 bases: TGTGCCAGCTCACCCCGAAAAGGACAGTCGGGGAGTGGCGAGCAGTACTTC. It is translated as CASSPRKGQSGSGEQYF. The rearrangement joins TRBV18 to TRBJ2-7, with D tentatively TRBD1 (6 bases). The V gene lost 3 bases and the J gene lost 6 bases, with 24 bases spanning the gap. CDR1 and CDR2 from the germline V gene are KGHSH and LQKENI. CDR3 size: 17 residues.

The chain joins TRBV6-1 to TRBJ1-1, with TRBD1 matching 8 bases. CDR1 MNHNS and CDR2 SASEGT come from the germline V gene. After removal of 1 base from V and 1 base from J, the junction contained 5 bases not matched to a gene. The CDR3 totals 16 residues. CDR3 loop: CASSEGEGTGNTEAFF. The CDR3 bases are TGTGCCAGCAGTGAAGGGGAGGGGACAGGGAACACTGAAGCTTTCTTT.

The V gene is TRBV9, the J gene TRBJ2-1; D is possibly TRBD2 (6 bases). The V end lost 4 bases, the J end lost 6 bases, and 20 bases lay between the germline ends. Germline V gene data show CDR1 as SGDLS and CDR2 as YYNGEE. CDR3 length: 16 residues. The CDR3 DNA sequence: TGTGCCAGCAGCCCCAGAGGCGGGATCTTTCCCAATGAGCAGTTCTTC. It yields the protein CASSPRGGIFPNEQFF.

This chain connects TRBV4-2 to TRBJ1-1; D is perhaps TRBD1 (5 bases). The germline V and J ends were trimmed by 0 bases and 1 base, with 15 bases remaining between them. CDR3 length equals 17 residues. Germline V CDR1 and CDR2: LGHNA, YNFKEQ. The CDR3 here is CASSQDTGFTENTEAFF. The CDR3 region has the DNA TGTGCCAGCAGCCAAGATACAGGTTTTACGGAGAACACTGAAGCTTTCTTT.

V is TRBV7-6 and J is TRBJ2-7; TRBD1 matches 9 bases. This CDR3 contains 15 residues. Trimming removed 4 bases from V and 4 bases from J; junction bases left unmatched: 8. Germline assignment: CDR1 SGHVS and CDR2 FNYEAQ. The CDR3 loop reads CASSSAGTGLYEQYF. In nucleotides, the CDR3 is TGTGCCAGCAGCTCCGCCGGGACAGGGCTTTACGAGCAGTACTTC.

The chain combines TRBV5-4 with TRBJ1-1, with a tentative D call TRBD1 (5 bases). The CDR3 loop spans 12 amino acids. Trimming cost V 2 bases and J 6 bases, with 8 bases left between them. Germline lookup yields CDR1 SGHNT and CDR2 YYREEE (reference sequence). Written as DNA, the CDR3 is TGTGCCAGCAGCTTAGCAGGGTCTGAAGCTTTCTTT. This encodes CASSLAGSEAFF.